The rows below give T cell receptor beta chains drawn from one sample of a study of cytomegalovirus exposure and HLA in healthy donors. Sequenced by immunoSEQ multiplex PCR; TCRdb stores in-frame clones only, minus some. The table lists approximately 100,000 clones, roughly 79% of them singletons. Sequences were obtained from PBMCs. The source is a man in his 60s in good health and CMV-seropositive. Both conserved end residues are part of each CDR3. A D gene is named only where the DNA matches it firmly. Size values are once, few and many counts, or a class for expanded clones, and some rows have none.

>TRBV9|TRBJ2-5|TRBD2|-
CASSARGGGGAWETQYF
TGTGCCAGCAGCGCGCGAGGAGGCGGGGGGGCGTGGGAGACCCAGTACTTC
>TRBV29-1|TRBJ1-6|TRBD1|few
CSVWTGGNSPLHF
TGCAGCGTTTGGACAGGCGGTAATTCACCCCTCCACTTT
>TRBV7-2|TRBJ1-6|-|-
CASSASGARNNSPLHF
TGTGCCAGCAGCGCTTCAGGGGCTAGAAACAATTCACCCCTCCACTTT
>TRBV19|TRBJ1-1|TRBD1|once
CASSSIRQGACTEAFF
TGTGCCAGTAGTTCCATCAGACAGGGAGCGTGCACTGAAGCTTTCTTT
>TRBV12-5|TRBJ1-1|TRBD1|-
CASEGQGAPNTEAFF
TGTGCTAGTGAGGGACAGGGGGCTCCGAACACTGAAGCTTTCTTT
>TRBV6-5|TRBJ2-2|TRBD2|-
CASSYGGGATGELFF
TGTGCCAGCAGTTACGGCGGGGGGGCCACCGGGGAGCTGTTTTTT
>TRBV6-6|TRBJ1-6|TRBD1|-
CACRDRANSPLHF
TGTGCCTGCCGGGACAGAGCAAATTCACCCCTCCACTTT
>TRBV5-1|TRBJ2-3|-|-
CASSSRDFSATDTQYF
TGCGCCAGCAGCTCCCGGGACTTTTCAGCCACAGATACGCAGTATTTT
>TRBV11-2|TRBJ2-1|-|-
CASSHERGSLLGEQFF
TGTGCCAGCAGCCACGAGAGAGGGTCCTTATTAGGGGAGCAGTTCTTC
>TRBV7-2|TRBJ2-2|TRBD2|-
CASSSGLGGGAGGGELFF
TGTGCCAGCAGCTCAGGCCTTGGCGGGGGGGCCGGGGGCGGGGAGCTGTTTTTT
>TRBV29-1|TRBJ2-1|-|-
CSVEDLHGASYNEQFF
TGCAGCGTTGAAGATCTACATGGGGCGTCCTACAATGAGCAGTTCTTC
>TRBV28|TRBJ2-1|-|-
CASSLQRDEQFF
TGTGCCAGCAGCCTCCAGAGGGATGAGCAGTTCTTC
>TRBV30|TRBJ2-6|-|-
CAWREVGTKGANVLTF
TGTGCCTGGAGGGAGGTGGGAACAAAGGGGGCCAACGTCCTGACTTTC
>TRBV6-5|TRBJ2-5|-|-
CASSTGGGWEQYF
TGTGCCAGCAGCACAGGGGGGGGCTGGGAGCAGTACTTC
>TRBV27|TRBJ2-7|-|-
CASSLQDSYEQYF
TGTGCCAGCAGTTTGCAGGACTCCTACGAGCAGTACTTC
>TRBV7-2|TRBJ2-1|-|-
CASSSLDRNNEQFF
TGTGCCAGCAGCTCCCTAGACAGAAACAATGAGCAGTTCTTC